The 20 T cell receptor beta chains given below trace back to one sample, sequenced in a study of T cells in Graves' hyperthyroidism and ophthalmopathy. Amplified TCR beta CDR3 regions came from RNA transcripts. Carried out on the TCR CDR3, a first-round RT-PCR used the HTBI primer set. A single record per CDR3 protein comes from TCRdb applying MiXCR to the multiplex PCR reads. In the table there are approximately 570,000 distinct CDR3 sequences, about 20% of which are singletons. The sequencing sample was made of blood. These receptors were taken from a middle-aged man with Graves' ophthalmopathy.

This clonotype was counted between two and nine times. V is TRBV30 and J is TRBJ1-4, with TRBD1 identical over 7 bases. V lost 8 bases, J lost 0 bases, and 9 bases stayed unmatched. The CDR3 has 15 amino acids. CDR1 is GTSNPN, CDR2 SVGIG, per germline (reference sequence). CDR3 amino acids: CAGYRGLATNEKLFF. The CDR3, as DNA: TGTGCCGGATACAGGGGACTTGCAACTAATGAAAAACTGTTTTTT.

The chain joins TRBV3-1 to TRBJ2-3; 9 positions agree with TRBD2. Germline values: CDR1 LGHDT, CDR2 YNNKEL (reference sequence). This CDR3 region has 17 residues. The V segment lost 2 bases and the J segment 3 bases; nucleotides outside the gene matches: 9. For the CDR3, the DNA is TGTGCCAGCAGCCAATGGATGGTAGCGGGAGTAACAGATACGCAGTATTTT. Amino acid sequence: CASSQWMVAGVTDTQYF.

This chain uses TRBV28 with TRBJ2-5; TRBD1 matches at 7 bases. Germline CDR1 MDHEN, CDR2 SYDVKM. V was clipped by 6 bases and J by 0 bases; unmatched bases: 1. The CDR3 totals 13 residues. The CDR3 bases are TGTGCCAGCAGGGACAGGTACCAAGAGACCCAGTACTTC. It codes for CASRDRYQETQYF.

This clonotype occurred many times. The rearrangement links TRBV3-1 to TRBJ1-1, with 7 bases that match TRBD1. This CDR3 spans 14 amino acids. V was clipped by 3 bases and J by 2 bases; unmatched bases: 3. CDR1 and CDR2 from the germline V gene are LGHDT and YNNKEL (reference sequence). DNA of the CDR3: TGTGCCAGCAGCCAGGCAGGGGGTAACACTGAAGCTTTCTTT. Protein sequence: CASSQAGGNTEAFF. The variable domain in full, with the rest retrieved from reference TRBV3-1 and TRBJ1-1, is DTAVSQTPKYLVTQMGNDKSIKCEQNLGHDTMYWYKQDSKKFLKIMFSYNNKELIINETVPNRFSPKSPDKAHLNLHINSLELGDSAVYFCASSQAGGNTEAFFGQGTRLTVV.

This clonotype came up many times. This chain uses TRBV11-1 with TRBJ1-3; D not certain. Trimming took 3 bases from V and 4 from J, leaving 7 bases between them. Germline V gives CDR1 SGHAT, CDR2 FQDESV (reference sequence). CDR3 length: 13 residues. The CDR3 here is CASSLGEGNTIYF. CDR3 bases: TGTGCCAGCAGCTTGGGAGAAGGAAACACCATATATTTT. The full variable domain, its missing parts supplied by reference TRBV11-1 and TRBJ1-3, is EAEVAQSPRYKITEKSQAVAFWCDPISGHATLYWYRQILGQGPELLVQFQDESVVDDSQLPKDRFSAERLKGVDSTLKIQPAELGDSAMYLCASSLGEGNTIYFGEGSWLTVV.

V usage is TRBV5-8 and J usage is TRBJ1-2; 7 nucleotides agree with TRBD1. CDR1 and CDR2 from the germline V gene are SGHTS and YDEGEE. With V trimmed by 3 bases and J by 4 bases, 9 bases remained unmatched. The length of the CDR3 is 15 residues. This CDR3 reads CASSSQGRAFYGYTF. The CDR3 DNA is TGTGCCAGCAGCTCACAGGGGAGGGCTTTCTATGGCTACACCTTC.

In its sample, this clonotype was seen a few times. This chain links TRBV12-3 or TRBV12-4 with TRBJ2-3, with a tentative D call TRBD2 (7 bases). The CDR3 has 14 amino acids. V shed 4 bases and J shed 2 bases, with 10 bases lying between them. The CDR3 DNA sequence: TGTGCCAGCAGTTCAGGGGACTACACAGATACGCAGTATTTT. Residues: CASSSGDYTDTQYF.

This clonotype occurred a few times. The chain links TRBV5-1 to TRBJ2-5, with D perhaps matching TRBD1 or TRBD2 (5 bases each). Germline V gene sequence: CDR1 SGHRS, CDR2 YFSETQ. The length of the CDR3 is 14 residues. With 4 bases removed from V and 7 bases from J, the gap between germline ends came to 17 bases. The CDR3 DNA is TGCGCCAGCAGCGCCGGGACGGCTGTCGGGACCCAGTACTTC. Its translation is CASSAGTAVGTQYF.

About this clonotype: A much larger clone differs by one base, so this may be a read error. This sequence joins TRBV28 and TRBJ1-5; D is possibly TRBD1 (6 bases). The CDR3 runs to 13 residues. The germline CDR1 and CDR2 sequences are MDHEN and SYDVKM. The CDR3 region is CAGSDRQDQPQHF. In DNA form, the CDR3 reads TGTGCCGGCAGCGACAGGCAAGATCAGCCCCAGCATTTT.

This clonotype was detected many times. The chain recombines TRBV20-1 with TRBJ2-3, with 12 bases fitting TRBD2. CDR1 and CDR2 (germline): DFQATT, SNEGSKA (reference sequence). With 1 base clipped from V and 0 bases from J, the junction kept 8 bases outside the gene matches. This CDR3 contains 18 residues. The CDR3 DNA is TGCAGTGCTAGAGGGGTGACTAGCGGGAGACCTAGCACAGATACGCAGTATTTT. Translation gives CSARGVTSGRPSTDTQYF.

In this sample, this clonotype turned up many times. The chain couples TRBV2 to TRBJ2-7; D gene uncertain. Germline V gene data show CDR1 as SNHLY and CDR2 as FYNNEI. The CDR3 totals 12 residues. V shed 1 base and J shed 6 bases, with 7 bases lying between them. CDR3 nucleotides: TGTGCCAGCAGTGAAGGAGGAGCCGAGCAGTACTTC. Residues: CASSEGGAEQYF.

CDR3 coding DNA: TGTGCCACCAGTGATTTTTCTCCTAGCGGCTACGAGCAGTACTTC. This codes for CATSDFSPSGYEQYF. V and J are TRBV24-1 and TRBJ2-7; 7 nucleotides align to TRBD2. The CDR3 has 15 residues. V was clipped by 1 base and J by 3 bases; unmatched bases: 5. Germline CDR1 KGHDR, CDR2 SFDVKD.

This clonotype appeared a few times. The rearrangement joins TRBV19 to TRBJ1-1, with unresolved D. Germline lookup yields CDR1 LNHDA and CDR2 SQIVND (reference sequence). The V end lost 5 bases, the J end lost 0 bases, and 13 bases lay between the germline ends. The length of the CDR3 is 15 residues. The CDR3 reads CASSPRRRLNTEAFF. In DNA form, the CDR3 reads TGTGCCAGTAGTCCGCGACGGAGGTTGAACACTGAAGCTTTCTTT.

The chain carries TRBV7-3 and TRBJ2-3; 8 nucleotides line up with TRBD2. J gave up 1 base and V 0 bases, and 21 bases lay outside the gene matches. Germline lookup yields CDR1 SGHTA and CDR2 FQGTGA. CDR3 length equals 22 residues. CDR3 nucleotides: TGTGCCAGCAGCTTAACGTTAATCGAGCGGGAGTGTTTAATCTGTTGCACAGATACGCAGTATTTT. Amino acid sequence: CASSLTLIERECLICCTDTQYF.

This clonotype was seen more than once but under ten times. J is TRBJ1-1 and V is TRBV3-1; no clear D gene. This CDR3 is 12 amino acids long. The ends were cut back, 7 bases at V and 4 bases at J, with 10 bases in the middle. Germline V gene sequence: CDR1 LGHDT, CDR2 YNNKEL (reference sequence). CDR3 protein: CASTRAGTEAFF. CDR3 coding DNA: TGTGCCAGCACGCGGGCGGGCACTGAAGCTTTCTTT. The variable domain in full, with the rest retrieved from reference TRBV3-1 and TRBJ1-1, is DTAVSQTPKYLVTQMGNDKSIKCEQNLGHDTMYWYKQDSKKFLKIMFSYNNKELIINETVPNRFSPKSPDKAHLNLHINSLELGDSAVYFCASTRAGTEAFFGQGTRLTVV.

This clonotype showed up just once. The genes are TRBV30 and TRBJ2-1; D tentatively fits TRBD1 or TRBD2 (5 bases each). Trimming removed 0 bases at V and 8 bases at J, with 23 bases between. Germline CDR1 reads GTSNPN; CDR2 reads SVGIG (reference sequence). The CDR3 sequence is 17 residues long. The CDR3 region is CAWSVRGARAPRDEQFF. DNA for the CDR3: TGTGCCTGGAGTGTAAGGGGCGCGCGGGCCCCTAGGGATGAGCAGTTCTTC. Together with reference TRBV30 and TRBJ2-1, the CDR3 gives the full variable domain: SQTIHQWPATLVQPVGSPLSLECTVEGTSNPNLYWYRQAAGRGLQLLFYSVGIGQISSEVPQNLSASRPQDRQFILSSKKLLLSDSGFYLCAWSVRGARAPRDEQFFGPGTRLTVL.

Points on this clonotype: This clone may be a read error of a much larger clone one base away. CDR3 sequence: CSARDPWDYEQYF. The CDR3 nucleotides read TGCAGTGCTAGAGATCCCTGGGACTACGAGCAGTACTTC. The J gene is TRBJ2-7, the V gene TRBV20-1; D call uncertain. Germline V CDR1 and CDR2: DFQATT, SNEGSKA (reference sequence). V lost 0 bases and J 3 bases, leaving 9 bases between the germline ends. This CDR3 contains 13 residues.

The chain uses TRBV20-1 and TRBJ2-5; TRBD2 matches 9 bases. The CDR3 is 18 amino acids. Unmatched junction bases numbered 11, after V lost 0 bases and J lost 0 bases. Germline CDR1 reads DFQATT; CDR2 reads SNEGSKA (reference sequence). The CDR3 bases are TGCAGTGCTAGAGAAGGGAGACTAGCGGTTCAGTACCAAGAGACCCAGTACTTC. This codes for CSAREGRLAVQYQETQYF.

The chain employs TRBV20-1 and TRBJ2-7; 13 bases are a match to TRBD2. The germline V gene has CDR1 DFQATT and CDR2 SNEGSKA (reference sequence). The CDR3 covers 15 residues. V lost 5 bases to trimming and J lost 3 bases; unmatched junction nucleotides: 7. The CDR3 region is CSAGTSGDRGYEQYF. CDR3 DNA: TGCAGTGCTGGGACTAGCGGGGATAGAGGCTACGAGCAGTACTTC.

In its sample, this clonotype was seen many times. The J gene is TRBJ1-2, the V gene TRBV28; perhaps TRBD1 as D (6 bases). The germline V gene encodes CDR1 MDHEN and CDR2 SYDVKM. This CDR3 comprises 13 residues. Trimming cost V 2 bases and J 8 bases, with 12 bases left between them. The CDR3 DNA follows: TGTGCCAGCAGTTTACCCGGGGGCCAGGGCTACACCTTC. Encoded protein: CASSLPGGQGYTF.